This TCR beta chain comes out of a study of T cell repertoires in cytomegalovirus infection. On the study more broadly: Peptides in the study included HLA-C-restricted and HLA-B-restricted CMV epitopes. Public signatures in TCR beta pointed to CMV infection and matching HLA type. Whole-study findings and limits: HLA-C-restricted CMV-specific TCR beta clonotypes prevailed in the ex vivo response. Carriers of CMV plus the relevant HLA were identified by cumulative public TCR beta family frequency.

This CDR3 has 13 amino acids. Germline V CDR1 and CDR2: LNHDA, SQIVND (reference sequence). Trimming cost V 5 bases and J 10 bases, with 12 bases left between them. TCRdb redid the calling of the reads with MiXCR, one entry per CDR3 protein. The table includes roughly 920,000 distinct CDR3 sequences, roughly 31% detected once. A single count supports this clonotype. The antigen is undetermined. Material: cultured CD8+ T cells from PBMCs, obtained from culture after CMV antigen stimulation. The receptor was isolated from a human donor in good health (CMV status not recorded). Some clones in this sample may be carry-over from other donors' samples. This sequence joins TRBV19 and TRBJ1-6; D unresolved. DNA of the CDR3: TGTGCCAGTAGTTCTGAGGGAAACTCACCCCTCCACTTT. It is translated as CASSSEGNSPLHF. Looking up the rest from reference TRBV19 and TRBJ1-6 gives the full variable domain: DGGITQSPKYLFRKEGQNVTLSCEQNLNHDAMYWYRQDPGQGLRLIYYSQIVNDFQKGDIAEGYSVSREKKESFPLTVTSAQKNPTAFYLCASSSEGNSPLHFGNGTRLTVT.